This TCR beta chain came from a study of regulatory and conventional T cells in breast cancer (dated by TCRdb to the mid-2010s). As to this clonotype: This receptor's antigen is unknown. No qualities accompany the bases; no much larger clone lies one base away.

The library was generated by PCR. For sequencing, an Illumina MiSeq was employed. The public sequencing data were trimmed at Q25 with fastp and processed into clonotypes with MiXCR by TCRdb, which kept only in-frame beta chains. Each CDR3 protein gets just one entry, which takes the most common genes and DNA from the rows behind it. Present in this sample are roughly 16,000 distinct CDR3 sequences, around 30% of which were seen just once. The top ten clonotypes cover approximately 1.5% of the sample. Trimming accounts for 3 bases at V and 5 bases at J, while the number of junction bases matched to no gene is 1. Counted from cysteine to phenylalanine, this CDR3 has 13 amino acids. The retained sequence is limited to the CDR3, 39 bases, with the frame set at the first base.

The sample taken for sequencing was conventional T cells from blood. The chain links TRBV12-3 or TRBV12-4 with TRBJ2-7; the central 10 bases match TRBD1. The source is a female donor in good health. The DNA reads TGTGCCAGCAGTTTGGGACAGGGGAACGAGCAGTACTTC. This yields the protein CASSLGQGNEQYF.